This T cell receptor (beta chain) came from a study of graft-versus-host responses after intestinal transplantation. At the level of the study: Each of the recipients got a multivisceral, liver-intestinal, or isolated intestinal transplant. All recipients got anti-thymocyte globulin induction, then tacrolimus and steroids for approximately 3 years.

As concerns this clone: The antigen remains undetermined.

V dropped 2 bases and J dropped 4 bases, with 7 bases sitting between them. Germline CDR1 SGHTS, CDR2 YDEGEE. The CDR3 spans 13 residues. General study results and limits: GvH clones were identified in recipient marrow, with some first appearing in ileum or blood.

Produced via immunoSEQ multiplex PCR; TCRdb's table is partial and in-frame only. This table holds roughly 120,000 clones, roughly 91% found once. The chain combines TRBV5-8 with TRBJ1-3, with D uncertain. This sequence was found in a human donor who received an intestinal transplant. The sequencing here drew on unstimulated CD4+ T cells sorted from spleen or lymph node cells, taken before intestinal transplant. CDR3 in amino acids: CASSFRAGNTIYF. In DNA, the CDR3 is TGTGCCAGCAGCTTCCGAGCCGGAAACACCATATATTTT.